This T cell receptor (beta chain) was observed in a study of PD-1 blockade in classical Hodgkin lymphoma. As to time point: newly diagnosed, previously untreated cHL patient sample. Thawed PBMCs yielded CD4+ T cells through magnetic negative selection. Sequencing used immunoSEQ multiplex PCR; TCRdb keeps in-frame clones, though not all of them. The sample gives some 35,000 clones, around 89% of which show up once; over 0.2% is in the top ten. This CDR3 region has 15 residues. The V and J ends lost 0 bases and 3 bases, in that order; junction bases with no gene match: 3. Germline CDR1 MRHNA, CDR2 SNTAGT.

The sequencing input was CD4+ T cells from blood. This sequence joins TRBV6-4 and TRBJ1-2; 8 positions agree with TRBD1. The sequence was collected from a human donor with classical Hodgkin lymphoma. The DNA of the CDR3 is TGTGCCAGCAGTGACTCGACAGGGGCCTACTATGGCTACACCTTC. This translates into CASSDSTGAYYGYTF.